The 18 T cell receptor beta chains below were found in one sample sequenced in a study of cytomegalovirus exposure and HLA in healthy donors. The PCR employed 60 Vbeta primers together with 13 Jbeta primers. TCRdb keeps only in-frame clones here, not all; method: immunoSEQ multiplex PCR. The data contain fewer than 350,000 clones, 85% to 90% of them singletons. Sequenced sample: PBMCs. The origin of the receptors is a young woman in good health and CMV-seronegative.

V gene TRBV19 combines with J gene TRBJ2-5, with 11 bases matching TRBD2. Germline-derived CDR1 and CDR2 are LNHDA and SQIVND (reference sequence). The CDR3 length is 16 residues. V lost 3 bases to trimming and J lost 5 bases; unmatched junction nucleotides: 8. Written as DNA, the CDR3 is TGTGCCAGTAGTATTTTAGCGGGGGGGCCTCGGGAGACCCAGTACTTC. Translating gives CASSILAGGPRETQYF.

The rearrangement joins TRBV18 to TRBJ1-4; 7 bases are a match to TRBD1. V dropped 1 base and J dropped 4; count of bases not matched to a gene: 3. Germline V gene lookup returns CDR1 KGHSH and CDR2 LQKENI. The CDR3 length is 15 residues. CDR3 nucleotides: TGTGCCAGCTCACCACTCCAGGGGGATAATGAAAAACTGTTTTTT. Its translation is CASSPLQGDNEKLFF. Complete variable domain (other parts from reference TRBV18 and TRBJ1-4): NAGVMQNPRHLVRRRGQEARLRCSPMKGHSHVYWYRQLPEEGLKFMVYLQKENIIDESGMPKERFSAEFPKEGPSILRIQQVVRGDSAAYFCASSPLQGDNEKLFFGSGTQLSVL.

The chain has TRBV11-2 and TRBJ2-1; possible D gene TRBD2, 6 bases. The CDR3 extends over 15 amino acids. Trimming shortened V by 4 bases and J by 8 bases, and 18 bases separated the two germline ends. CDR1 and CDR2 (germline): SGHAT, FQNNGV. The CDR3 loop reads CASSSRTPRGDEQFF. The DNA for the CDR3 is TGTGCCAGCAGCTCACGGACGCCCCGCGGGGATGAGCAGTTCTTC. Based on the CDR3 plus reference TRBV11-2 and TRBJ2-1, the full variable domain is EAGVAQSPRYKIIEKRQSVAFWCNPISGHATLYWYQQILGQGPKLLIQFQNNGVVDDSQLPKDRFSAERLKGVDSTLKIQPAKLEDSAVYLCASSSRTPRGDEQFFGPGTRLTVL.

Comments on this clone: Distinct nucleotide sequences in the sample also encode this CDR3. This sequence joins TRBV19 and TRBJ2-7, with D perhaps TRBD1 (6 bases). This CDR3 region has 14 residues. Per the germline V gene, CDR1 is LNHDA and CDR2 is SQIVND (reference sequence). Trimming cost V 4 bases and J 0 bases, with 10 bases left between them. CDR3 amino acids: CASSTGQGSYEQYF. The CDR3 DNA is TGTGCCAGTAGTACGGGACAAGGCTCCTACGAGCAGTACTTC. Full variable domain (rest looked up from reference TRBV19 and TRBJ2-7): DGGITQSPKYLFRKEGQNVTLSCEQNLNHDAMYWYRQDPGQGLRLIYYSQIVNDFQKGDIAEGYSVSREKKESFPLTVTSAQKNPTAFYLCASSTGQGSYEQYFGPGTRLTVT.

The chain employs TRBV10-2 and TRBJ1-2; the D gene is possibly TRBD1 (5 bases). Looked up from germline, CDR1 is WSHSY and CDR2 is SAAADI. V was pared by 8 bases and J by 7 bases, with 17 bases between. The CDR3 sequence is 13 residues long. CDR3 region: CASAGQFSGGYTF. The CDR3 DNA reads TGCGCCAGCGCAGGGCAGTTCTCCGGTGGCTACACCTTC.

V usage is TRBV30 and J usage is TRBJ1-2; maybe TRBD1 (5 bases). V lost 3 bases and J lost 7, with 12 bases in between. From germline, CDR1 is GTSNPN and CDR2 SVGIG (reference sequence). The CDR3 is 12 residues long. The CDR3 sequence: CAWRGRAGGYTF. Written as DNA, the CDR3 is TGTGCCTGGAGGGGGCGTGCAGGTGGCTACACCTTC.

A few counts support this clone. V usage is TRBV9 and J usage is TRBJ1-2; TRBD1 agrees at 11 bases. The V segment lost 0 bases and the J segment 6 bases; nucleotides outside the gene matches: 13. This CDR3 contains 18 residues. From germline, CDR1 is SGDLS and CDR2 YYNGEE. CDR3 sequence: CASSVEAGDRGTGNGYTF. CDR3 in DNA: TGTGCCAGCAGCGTAGAGGCGGGGGACAGGGGGACCGGGAATGGCTACACCTTC.

The chain has TRBV6-5 and TRBJ1-3; D unclear. The V end was cut by 4 bases, the J end by 2 bases, with 9 bases between. This CDR3 comprises 14 residues. Looked up from germline, CDR1 is MNHEY and CDR2 is SVGAGI. CDR3 residues: CASSSLKPGNTIYF. In DNA, the CDR3 is TGTGCCAGCAGTTCTTTGAAGCCTGGAAACACCATATATTTT.

The chain couples TRBV2 to TRBJ2-1, with D uncertain. Per the germline V gene, CDR1 is SNHLY and CDR2 is FYNNEI. The CDR3 runs 12 residues. V lost 7 bases, J lost 6 bases, and 10 bases lay in between. CDR3 residues: CASIEARNEQFF. CDR3 bases: TGTGCCAGCATAGAGGCTCGCAATGAGCAGTTCTTC. The full variable domain, completed using reference TRBV2 and TRBJ2-1, is EPEVTQTPSHQVTQMGQEVILRCVPISNHLYFYWYRQILGQKVEFLVSFYNNEISEKSEIFDDQFSVERPDGSNFTLKIRSTKLEDSAMYFCASIEARNEQFFGPGTRLTVL.

V usage is TRBV18 and J usage is TRBJ1-2; 7 bases map to TRBD1. V was pared by 3 bases and J by 1 base, with 11 bases of the junction left unmatched. This CDR3 comprises 17 residues. CDR1 is KGHSH, CDR2 LQKENI, per germline. The CDR3 region has the DNA TGTGCCAGCTCACCGCCCGGAAGGGGGCTAGTTAACTATGGCTACACCTTC. As protein: CASSPPGRGLVNYGYTF.

J is TRBJ2-2 and V is TRBV11-3; 7 bases map to TRBD1. The germline V gene encodes CDR1 SGHNT and CDR2 YENEEA. This CDR3 spans 14 amino acids. J gave up 7 bases and V 4 bases, and 6 bases lay outside the gene matches. The CDR3 region is CASSSRQGGGELFF. The CDR3 nucleotides read TGTGCCAGCAGCTCCCGACAGGGCGGCGGGGAGCTGTTTTTT.

The V gene is TRBV19, the J gene TRBJ2-5, with TRBD1 as a possible D gene (5 bases). CDR1 and CDR2 (germline): LNHDA, SQIVND (reference sequence). V lost 5 bases to trimming and J lost 1 base, with 14 bases between them. The CDR3 extends over 15 amino acids. CDR3 residues: CASSDRPTAQETQYF. The CDR3 region has the DNA TGTGCCAGTAGTGATCGACCGACAGCCCAAGAGACCCAGTACTTC.

The chain employs TRBV7-9 and TRBJ1-2; 7 bases fit TRBD1. V gave up 4 bases and J gave up 5 bases; unmatched junction bases: 7. The germline V gene encodes CDR1 SEHNR and CDR2 FQNEAQ (reference sequence). This CDR3 comprises 14 residues. CDR3 residues: CASSSQTGPYGYTF. In DNA, the CDR3 is TGTGCCAGCAGCTCTCAGACAGGGCCTTATGGCTACACCTTC. The full variable domain, with the rest looked up from reference TRBV7-9 and TRBJ1-2, is DTGVSQNPRHKITKRGQNVTFRCDPISEHNRLYWYRQTLGQGPEFLTYFQNEAQLEKSRLLSDRFSAERPKGSFSTLEIQRTEQGDSAMYLCASSSQTGPYGYTFGSGTRLTVV.

The gene calls are TRBV7-9 and TRBJ2-3; D not resolved. V was clipped by 1 base and J by 1 base, with 12 bases between them. The CDR3 contains 16 residues. Germline V lookup: CDR1 SEHNR, CDR2 FQNEAQ (reference sequence). In DNA, the CDR3 is TGTGCCAGCAGCTTAGTCCCCGGCGCGGGCACAGATACGCAGTATTTT. Its translation: CASSLVPGAGTDTQYF.

The chain couples TRBV27 to TRBJ1-1; 8 bases are shared with TRBD1. There are 17 residues in the CDR3. Germline trimming cut 5 bases from V and 5 bases from J; bases unmatched to any gene: 16. Germline V gene data show CDR1 as MNHEY and CDR2 as SMNVEV (reference sequence). The DNA of the CDR3 is TGTGCCAGCAGTGTCCGACCAGGGGGACAGGTGGAAACTGAAGCTTTCTTT. Translation gives CASSVRPGGQVETEAFF.

The gene calls are TRBV5-1 and TRBJ2-5, with TRBD1 identical over 10 bases. Germline V CDR1 and CDR2: SGHRS, YFSETQ. This CDR3 comprises 16 residues. Unmatched junction bases numbered 7, after V lost 0 bases and J lost 5 bases. CDR3 bases: TGCGCCAGCAGCTTGGGCGACAGGGGGCTGGGTGAGACCCAGTACTTC. Its protein is CASSLGDRGLGETQYF.

This clone came up once. The chain has TRBV6-6 and TRBJ1-5; 7 bases map to TRBD1. Germline V gene sequence: CDR1 MNHNY, CDR2 SVGAGI (reference sequence). The CDR3 is 13 amino acids. V lost 7 bases and J lost 5; bases outside the gene matches: 5. Written as DNA, the CDR3 is TGTGCCAGCATTGAACAGGGGTATCAGCCCCAGCATTTT. Translation gives CASIEQGYQPQHF.

Only one count was recorded for this clone. This sequence joins TRBV27 and TRBJ2-7; 8 bases agree with TRBD1. The trim removed 1 base at V and 2 bases at J, leaving 10 bases unmatched. The CDR3 is 17 amino acids. Germline CDR1 MNHEY, CDR2 SMNVEV (reference sequence). The CDR3 DNA reads TGTGCCAGCAGTTTATTTGGACAGGGAGGACCTACCTACGAGCAGTACTTC. Translated, it gives CASSLFGQGGPTYEQYF.